This T cell receptor (beta chain) was observed in a study of T-cell reconstitution after alpha-beta-depleted transplantation in children. General observations from the study: Surviving thymic progenitors and recipient T cells were the source of high TCRbeta diversity at day 60 in some patients. Diversity and T-cell counts at one year after transplant derived mostly from new T cells.

This clonotype has a handful of counts. Its antigen remains unknown. Construction of the TCRbeta library involved unique molecular identifiers. In TCRdb, the PCR reads were re-called with MiXCR into one record per CDR3 protein. The repertoire consists of 490,000 or so distinct CDR3 sequences, with over 9.5% occurring once and the leading ten covering around 2%. Germline trimming cut 5 bases from V and 6 bases from J; bases unmatched to any gene: 10. CDR3 length equals 15 residues. Germline CDR1 reads SGHVT; CDR2 reads SQSDAQ. The material was PBMCs, obtained before TCRalphabeta/CD19-depleted stem cell transplant. The V call is TRBV7-4, the J call TRBJ1-2; TRBD1 matches 9 bases. The receptor was derived from a child aged 2-15 years with inherited bone marrow failure, due to receive a stem cell transplant. Here the CDR3 reads CASSPGTGHSHGYTF. The CDR3 DNA reads as TGTGCCAGCAGCCCCGGGACAGGGCATTCACATGGCTACACCTTC.